The clone carrying this T cell receptor beta chain was seen more than once but under ten times. Its cognate antigen is unknown. This entry belongs to a study of identical twins. The study's findings and limits: Twins shared out-of-frame alpha sequences with excess low generation probability. Where beta out-of-frame sequences were concerned, excess twin sharing was weaker.

TCRdb reprocessed the 5' RACE reads with MiXCR, giving one entry per CDR3 protein. The table records more than 250,000 distinct CDR3 sequences, under 9.5% of them present only once. The data were also submitted as part of a second study, on yellow fever vaccine responses in identical twins.

The material sequenced was memory (CD45RO+) T cells sorted from blood. The origin of this receptor is a woman younger than 30 in good health.

The CDR3 sequence is CSARDPEGKSNQPQHF. DNA of the CDR3: TGCAGTGCTAGAGACCCGGAGGGGAAAAGCAATCAGCCCCAGCATTTT. V and J are TRBV20-1 and TRBJ1-5, with D perhaps matching TRBD1 (5 bases). Trimming removed 0 bases from V and 1 base from J, with 13 bases in between. The V gene's germline CDR1 is DFQATT and CDR2 SNEGSKA (reference sequence). The CDR3 has 16 amino acids.